The rows below give T cell receptor beta chains drawn from one sample of a study of T cell responses to AZD1222 COVID-19 vaccine. Profiled with immunoSEQ multiplex PCR; TCRdb holds only in-frame clones, not every one. The table includes just over 90,000 clones, approximately 90% detected once. The sample was peripheral blood, taken 28 days after the second AZD1222 dose. The source is an adult who received the AZD1222 COVID-19 vaccine. The CDR3 runs from the conserved cysteine through the conserved F or W. Fields, in order: clone size, J gene, V gene, D gene, CDR3 protein, CDR3 DNA. D genes are given only for firm matches. Where a row states a size, it is once, few, many or the class of an expanded clone; other rows omit it.

- TRBJ2-3 TRBV6-4 - CASSDAGYETDTQYF TGTGCCAGCAGTGACGCGGGGTACGAAACAGATACGCAGTATTTT
- TRBJ1-1 TRBV23-1 - CASSQPVAGDLLNTEAFF TGCGCCAGCAGTCAACCCGTCGCAGGGGATTTGCTGAACACTGAAGCTTTCTTT
- TRBJ1-3 TRBV9 TRBD1 CASSVDTGAGNTIYF TGTGCCAGCAGCGTCGATACAGGGGCGGGAAACACCATATATTTT
once TRBJ1-2 TRBV7-2 - CASSFKSREDSYTF TGTGCCAGCAGCTTTAAATCCAGGGAGGATAGCTACACCTTC
- TRBJ1-1 TRBV29-1 - CSVRVNTEAFF TGCAGCGTTAGGGTTAACACTGAAGCTTTCTTT
- TRBJ1-4 TRBV28 - CASSVSLGPRKLFF TGTGCCAGCAGTGTCTCCCTGGGCCCCCGAAAACTGTTTTTT
- TRBJ2-7 TRBV3-1/TRBV3-2 - CASSRGSYEQYF TGTGCCAGCAGCCGGGGAAGCTACGAGCAGTACTTC
- TRBJ1-4 TRBV7-2 TRBD1 CASSLGDREVEKLFF TGTGCCAGCAGCTTAGGGGACAGGGAGGTTGAAAAACTGTTTTTT
- TRBJ2-3 TRBV19 - CASSIGGGGFTDTQYF TGTGCCAGTAGTATAGGTGGCGGCGGGTTCACAGATACGCAGTATTTT
once TRBJ2-5 TRBV19 - CASSPGWGETQYF TGTGCCAGTAGTCCGGGTTGGGGAGAGACCCAGTACTTC
- TRBJ1-1 TRBV7-9 - CASILGTENTEAFF TGTGCCAGCATCCTGGGGACCGAGAACACTGAAGCTTTCTTT
- TRBJ1-2 TRBV6-2/TRBV6-3 - CASSYSRVGYTF TGTGCCAGCAGTTACTCGAGGGTTGGCTACACCTTC
- TRBJ2-1 TRBV27 - CASSLGRASEQFF TGTGCCAGCAGTTTAGGACGGGCCAGTGAGCAGTTCTTC
once TRBJ1-2 TRBV18 - CASSTFMTGDTADGYTF TGTGCCAGCTCAACTTTTATGACAGGCGACACCGCGGATGGCTACACCTTC
- TRBJ2-1 TRBV21-1 - CASTARGRFYEQFF TGTGCCAGCACCGCACGGGGTAGGTTCTATGAGCAGTTCTTC
- TRBJ1-5 TRBV1 - CTSSQDAGGVWPQHF TGCACCAGCAGCCAAGATGCAGGGGGTGTATGGCCCCAGCATTTT
few TRBJ1-1 TRBV18 - CASSRQETNTEAFF TGTGCCAGCTCACGCCAGGAGACCAACACTGAAGCTTTCTTT
- TRBJ2-2 TRBV19 - CASSGLRELFF TGTGCCAGTAGTGGCCTTCGGGAGCTGTTTTTT
- TRBJ1-5 TRBV30 - CAWRPGLDLLGSNQPQHF TGTGCCTGGAGACCGGGACTGGACTTACTAGGCAGCAATCAGCCCCAGCATTTT
- TRBJ1-5 TRBV21-1 - CASSKVGRAEGAGQPQHF TGTGCCAGCAGCAAAGTGGGAAGGGCGGAGGGGGCAGGGCAGCCCCAGCATTTT
- TRBJ2-7 TRBV13 TRBD2 CASSFSGTSYEQYF TGTGCCAGCAGCTTCAGCGGGACCTCCTACGAGCAGTACTTC
once TRBJ1-6 TRBV10-3 - CAISEGGASYNSPLHF TGTGCCATCAGTGAAGGGGGGGCGTCCTATAATTCACCCCTCCACTTT
- TRBJ1-1 TRBV5-1 - CASSSTRERTEAFF TGCGCCAGCAGCTCCACCAGGGAGCGAACTGAAGCTTTCTTT
- TRBJ1-1 TRBV30 - CAWSGQMNTEAFF TGTGCCTGGAGTGGACAGATGAACACTGAAGCTTTCTTT
- TRBJ2-5 TRBV19 TRBD1 CASSNSRRTGDLETQYF TGTGCCAGTAGTAACTCGCGCCGGACAGGGGATCTTGAGACCCAGTACTTC
- TRBJ1-6 TRBV7-2 - CASSLLGQGPTSYNSPLHF TGTGCCAGCAGCTTGTTAGGACAAGGCCCCACCTCCTATAATTCACCCCTCCACTTT
- TRBJ2-3 TRBV7-2 - CASLRLAFTDTQYF TGTGCCAGCCTTCGGCTAGCCTTCACAGATACGCAGTATTTT
- TRBJ1-2 TRBV5-1 - CASSLGRNYGYTF TGCGCCAGCAGCTTAGGCAGAAACTATGGCTACACCTTC
- TRBJ2-2 TRBV9 TRBD1 CASSGAGGDTGELFF TGTGCCAGCAGCGGGGCAGGGGGAGATACCGGGGAGCTGTTTTTT
- TRBJ2-1 TRBV11-2 - CASSSRVTGEGGEQFF TGTGCCAGCAGCTCCCGGGTGACTGGGGAGGGGGGTGAGCAGTTCTTC
- TRBJ2-3 TRBV4-2 TRBD2 CASRGLASTDTQYF TGTGCCAGCAGAGGACTAGCGAGCACAGATACGCAGTATTTT
- TRBJ1-1 TRBV6-6 - CASSRLYPSSWGARMNTEAFF TGTGCCAGCAGCCGATTATACCCCTCATCTTGGGGGGCTCGAATGAACACTGAAGCTTTCTTT
- TRBJ2-1 TRBV4-2 TRBD1 CASSQPQGGTLYNEQFF TGTGCCAGCAGCCAACCACAGGGGGGTACCCTCTACAATGAGCAGTTCTTC
- TRBJ2-7 TRBV7-8 - CASSLVTEAYEQYF TGTGCCAGCAGCCTCGTAACGGAAGCCTACGAGCAGTACTTC
- TRBJ1-4 TRBV6-5 TRBD1 CASSTTNRGNEKLFF TGTGCCAGCAGCACAACCAACAGGGGGAATGAAAAACTGTTTTTT
- TRBJ2-5 TRBV2 TRBD2 CASRLAGETQYF TGTGCCAGCAGACTAGCGGGAGAGACCCAGTACTTC
- TRBJ1-2 TRBV6-5 - CASSYSIGTADGYTF TGTGCCAGCAGTTACTCCATCGGGACGGCCGATGGCTACACCTTC